This is a list of T cell receptor beta chains from one sample in a study of cytomegalovirus exposure and HLA in healthy donors. This table comes from immunoSEQ multiplex PCR, and its TCRdb copy is limited to in-frame clones, with some not included. Here the sample spans under 300,000 clones, 75% to 90% being singletons. Sequenced input: PBMCs. Receptors were obtained from a woman under 40 in good health and CMV-seropositive. Each CDR3 is given with its conserved first and last residue. The D gene is left open where the match is weak. The size entry is marked missing in some rows and otherwise reads once, few, many or a size class.

>TRBV2|NA|NA|TRBJ2-1
CASSSTGLYNEQFF
TGTGCCAGCAGTTCTACTGGACTCTACAATGAGCAGTTCTTC
>TRBV2|TRBD1|few|TRBJ1-2
CASSGQGGGGYTF
TGTGCCAGCAGTGGACAGGGAGGAGGCGGCTACACCTTC
>TRBV5-4|NA|NA|TRBJ1-5
CASSLSPQNQPQHF
TGTGCCAGCAGCTTGTCGCCGCAGAATCAGCCCCAGCATTTT
>TRBV7-9|NA|NA|TRBJ2-1
CASSLASGDNNEQFF
TGTGCCAGCAGCTTAGCTAGCGGAGACAACAATGAGCAGTTCTTC
>TRBV29-1|NA|NA|TRBJ2-1
CSVERPGLEEQFF
TGCAGCGTTGAAAGGCCAGGGTTGGAGGAGCAGTTCTTC
>TRBV5-6|NA|NA|TRBJ2-1
CASSLGLGQFF
TGTGCCAGCAGCTTGGGACTCGGGCAGTTCTTC
>TRBV5-4|NA|NA|TRBJ2-1
CASSSKQDGYNEQFF
TGTGCCAGCAGCTCAAAACAGGACGGTTACAATGAGCAGTTCTTC
>TRBV5-1|TRBD1|once|TRBJ2-7
CASSLTGSGTGKTYEQYF
TGCGCCAGCAGCTTGACGGGATCTGGGACAGGGAAGACCTACGAGCAGTACTTC
>TRBV11-2|NA|NA|TRBJ2-1
CASSLDNGSHNEQFF
TGTGCCAGCAGCTTAGATAACGGGAGCCACAATGAGCAGTTCTTC
>TRBV7-2|TRBD1|NA|TRBJ2-7
CASSYKWGQGVEQYF
TGTGCCAGCAGCTACAAATGGGGACAGGGGGTCGAGCAGTACTTC
>TRBV27|NA|few|TRBJ2-2
CASRDYPLGELFF
TGTGCCAGCAGGGACTATCCTCTCGGGGAGCTGTTTTTT
>TRBV9|TRBD1|NA|TRBJ2-1
CASSVVDRGNEQFF
TGTGCCAGCAGCGTTGTAGACAGGGGCAATGAGCAGTTCTTC
>TRBV28|NA|NA|TRBJ2-7
CASSLRGPYDF
TGTGCCAGCAGTTTAAGGGGTCCTTACGACTTC
>TRBV5-1|NA|NA|TRBJ1-2
CASSSTLNYGYTF
TGCGCCAGCAGCTCAACATTGAACTATGGCTACACCTTC
>TRBV5-8|NA|NA|TRBJ1-2
CASSYGTGFYGYTF
TGTGCCAGCAGCTACGGGACTGGGTTCTATGGCTACACCTTC
>TRBV25-1|NA|few|TRBJ1-2
CASSVRENYGYTF
TGTGCCAGCAGTGTCCGGGAGAACTATGGCTACACCTTC
>TRBV5-8|NA|NA|TRBJ2-1
CASSLQGWDYNEQFF
TGTGCCAGCAGCTTGCAGGGTTGGGACTACAATGAGCAGTTCTTC
>TRBV6-1|TRBD2|few|TRBJ2-5
CASSELAGGQETQYF
TGTGCCAGCAGTGAATTAGCGGGAGGGCAAGAGACCCAGTACTTC
>TRBV6-4|NA|NA|TRBJ2-2
CASSRGELFF
TGTGCCAGCAGCCGCGGGGAGCTGTTTTTT
>TRBV5-1|TRBD2|NA|TRBJ2-5
CASSLEGAGGETQYF
TGCGCCAGCAGCTTGGAAGGGGCGGGAGGGGAGACCCAGTACTTC
>TRBV5-4|NA|once|TRBJ2-7
CASSLATRVTEQYF
TGTGCCAGCAGCTTAGCCACTAGGGTGACCGAGCAGTACTTC
>TRBV6-6|NA|NA|TRBJ2-7
CASSAAGEQYF
TGTGCCAGCAGCGCGGCGGGGGAGCAGTACTTC
>TRBV5-1|NA|NA|TRBJ2-7
CASSLDARDYEQYF
TGCGCCAGCAGCTTGGATGCCCGAGACTACGAGCAGTACTTC
>TRBV11-2|NA|NA|TRBJ1-2
CASSLGTGTYYGYTF
TGTGCCAGCAGCTTAGGTACAGGGACCTACTATGGCTACACCTTC
>TRBV10-1|NA|NA|TRBJ1-4
CASRSSVEEKLFF
TGCGCCAGCAGGTCGTCGGTTGAGGAAAAACTGTTTTTT
>TRBV2|NA|NA|TRBJ1-2
CASSGRQRANYGYTF
TGTGCCAGCAGTGGGAGACAGCGCGCTAACTATGGCTACACCTTC